The T cell receptor beta chain described here comes from a study of T cell repertoires in cytomegalovirus infection. Study overall: Recently identified HLA-C-restricted CMV epitopes and well-studied HLA-B-restricted CMV epitopes were used by the study.

Germline CDR1 and CDR2: DFQATT and SNEGSKA (reference sequence). The V and J ends lost 2 bases and 6 bases respectively, with 20 bases between them. The CDR3 covers 15 residues. MiXCR was run by TCRdb on the reads, yielding one entry per CDR3 protein. The sample holds some 800,000 distinct CDR3 sequences; 25% to 35% are singletons and the top ten take over 10%. This clonotype was seen ten or more times. What it binds is unknown. The specimen was cultured CD8+ T cells from PBMCs, collected from culture after CMV antigen stimulation. This sequence joins TRBV20-1 and TRBJ2-7; D gene unclear. The receptor comes from a human donor in good health (CMV status not recorded). Some clones in this sample may be carry-over from other donors' samples. DNA for the CDR3: TGCAGTGCTAGACCGATGGCAGACGTTTTTGGCGAGCAGTACGTC. Translating it yields CSARPMADVFGEQYV.